These T cell receptor beta chains were read from a single sample in a study of blood T cell repertoires in COVID-19. The data were produced by immunoSEQ multiplex PCR, yet TCRdb's version contains in-frame clones alone and is incomplete. The sample yields fewer than 250,000 clones, about four fifths seen once. Input material: peripheral blood. The source is a man aged 45-60 years with acute or convalescent COVID-19. Each CDR3 is given with its conserved first and last residue. The order of the fields is J gene, D gene, V gene, clone size, CDR3 DNA, CDR3 protein. The D gene is left open where the match is weak. Part of the rows lack a size; the others show once, few, many or a class for expanded clones.

j_call: TRBJ2-6
d_call: .
v_call: TRBV23-1
clone_size: .
cdr3_nt: TGCGCCAGCAAGCTCCGACGGAGCTCTGGGGCCAACGTCCTGACTTTC
cdr3_aa: CASKLRRSSGANVLTF

j_call: TRBJ1-2
d_call: .
v_call: TRBV21-1
clone_size: once
cdr3_nt: TGTGCCAGCAGCATCCGAGGCCCGGGACTCCCGGAAATTAACTATGGCTACACCTTC
cdr3_aa: CASSIRGPGLPEINYGYTF

j_call: TRBJ1-2
d_call: .
v_call: TRBV2
clone_size: .
cdr3_nt: TGTGCCAGCAATGCGAGGACAGTCTCCGTTGGCTACACCTTC
cdr3_aa: CASNARTVSVGYTF

j_call: TRBJ2-7
d_call: .
v_call: TRBV29-1
clone_size: .
cdr3_nt: TGCAGCGTTGTATCCAGTCATGTTGAGCAGTACTTC
cdr3_aa: CSVVSSHVEQYF

j_call: TRBJ2-7
d_call: .
v_call: TRBV18
clone_size: .
cdr3_nt: TGTGCCAGCTCACCACCGGGGGCCGCCTTGAGGTACGAGCAGTACTTC
cdr3_aa: CASSPPGAALRYEQYF

j_call: TRBJ1-2
d_call: .
v_call: TRBV5-6
clone_size: .
cdr3_nt: TGTGCCAGCAGCATCGATGGGGGCCAGAGGGATAACTATGGCTACACCTTC
cdr3_aa: CASSIDGGQRDNYGYTF

j_call: TRBJ2-2
d_call: TRBD2
v_call: TRBV9
clone_size: .
cdr3_nt: TGTGCCAGCAGCGTACCCCGACAGCCACTAGCGGGAGTAATATCGGACACCGGGGAGCTGTTTTTT
cdr3_aa: CASSVPRQPLAGVISDTGELFF

j_call: TRBJ2-5
d_call: TRBD1
v_call: TRBV5-3
clone_size: .
cdr3_nt: TGTGCCAGAAGCAAACGGGACAGGGAAACGAAAAGGCGTGAGACCCAGTACTTC
cdr3_aa: CARSKRDRETKRRETQYF

j_call: TRBJ1-2
d_call: .
v_call: TRBV28
clone_size: .
cdr3_nt: TGTGCCAGCAGATCGGACCCCGGGGGTGGCTACACCTTC
cdr3_aa: CASRSDPGGGYTF

j_call: TRBJ2-7
d_call: .
v_call: TRBV6-1
clone_size: .
cdr3_nt: TGTGCCAGCAGTGATCGGGTACCCTACGAGCAGTACTTC
cdr3_aa: CASSDRVPYEQYF

j_call: TRBJ2-5
d_call: TRBD2
v_call: TRBV6-5
clone_size: .
cdr3_nt: TGTGCCAGCAACGAACTAGCGATGGAGACCCAGTACTTC
cdr3_aa: CASNELAMETQYF

j_call: TRBJ1-1
d_call: .
v_call: TRBV5-1
clone_size: .
cdr3_nt: TGCGCCAGCAGTTTGGGGTCAGAAACTGAAGCTTTCTTT
cdr3_aa: CASSLGSETEAFF

j_call: TRBJ2-7
d_call: .
v_call: TRBV7-8
clone_size: few
cdr3_nt: TGTGCCAGCAGCTTAGCCTACTACGAGCAGTACTTC
cdr3_aa: CASSLAYYEQYF

j_call: TRBJ2-7
d_call: TRBD1
v_call: TRBV6-1
clone_size: .
cdr3_nt: TGTGCCAGCAGTGAATTTCCCTCGGACAGGGGTTCCTACGAGCAGTACTTC
cdr3_aa: CASSEFPSDRGSYEQYF

j_call: TRBJ1-1
d_call: .
v_call: TRBV3-1/TRBV3-2
clone_size: .
cdr3_nt: TGTGCCAGCAGCCAAGTGTTGGGCTTCGATGAAGCTTTCTTT
cdr3_aa: CASSQVLGFDEAFF

j_call: TRBJ1-2
d_call: .
v_call: TRBV10-3
clone_size: .
cdr3_nt: TGTGCCATCGGAGGGGATAACTATGGCTACACCTTC
cdr3_aa: CAIGGDNYGYTF

j_call: TRBJ1-5
d_call: .
v_call: TRBV5-4
clone_size: .
cdr3_nt: TGTGCCAGCAGCTTGGGCCAGGGCTTGGATCAGCCCCAGCATTTT
cdr3_aa: CASSLGQGLDQPQHF

j_call: TRBJ1-1
d_call: .
v_call: TRBV19
clone_size: .
cdr3_nt: TGTGCCAGTAGTATAGAGGGCGGGGGAATCGCTTTCTTT
cdr3_aa: CASSIEGGGIAFF

j_call: TRBJ2-1
d_call: .
v_call: TRBV27
clone_size: once
cdr3_nt: TGTGCCAGCAGTTTGAATGGTGGGTGGGAGAGGGTAAATGAGCAGTTCTTC
cdr3_aa: CASSLNGGWERVNEQFF

j_call: TRBJ1-6
d_call: TRBD1
v_call: TRBV12-3/TRBV12-4
clone_size: .
cdr3_nt: TGTGCCATCACAGGGGCCCGGGGGTCACCCCTCCACTTT
cdr3_aa: CAITGARGSPLHF

j_call: TRBJ1-1
d_call: .
v_call: TRBV28
clone_size: .
cdr3_nt: TGTGCCAGCAGTTTAGGGGGGAGTGGCACTGAAGCTTTCTTT
cdr3_aa: CASSLGGSGTEAFF

j_call: TRBJ1-4
d_call: .
v_call: TRBV19
clone_size: .
cdr3_nt: TGTGCCAGTAGTATGTACGGAGCTTATAATGAAAAACTGTTTTTT
cdr3_aa: CASSMYGAYNEKLFF

j_call: TRBJ1-6
d_call: TRBD1
v_call: TRBV28
clone_size: .
cdr3_nt: TGTGCCAGCAGTTCAAAGGACAGGGGCTCCTATAATTCACCCCTCCACTTT
cdr3_aa: CASSSKDRGSYNSPLHF

j_call: TRBJ2-2
d_call: .
v_call: TRBV11-2
clone_size: .
cdr3_nt: TGTGCCAGCAGCTTAGCGGGCCAGGGGATTACCGGGGAGCTGTTTTTT
cdr3_aa: CASSLAGQGITGELFF

j_call: TRBJ2-3
d_call: TRBD2
v_call: TRBV24-1
clone_size: .
cdr3_nt: TGTGCCACCAGTGTGGGGGGGGGAACTCTGCCGCTCACAGATACGCAGTATTTT
cdr3_aa: CATSVGGGTLPLTDTQYF

j_call: TRBJ2-3
d_call: .
v_call: TRBV19
clone_size: .
cdr3_nt: TGTGCCAGTAGTTCAGGAGGGCATGTGGGAACAGATACGCAGTATTTT
cdr3_aa: CASSSGGHVGTDTQYF

j_call: TRBJ2-1
d_call: TRBD2
v_call: TRBV13
clone_size: .
cdr3_nt: TGTGCCAGCAGCTTAGAGACTAGCCCTGTTAAAAATGAGCAGTTCTTC
cdr3_aa: CASSLETSPVKNEQFF

j_call: TRBJ2-1
d_call: TRBD2
v_call: TRBV6-5
clone_size: .
cdr3_nt: TGTGCCAGCAGTTACTCGGTCGGGGGGTCTTACAATGAGCAGTTCTTC
cdr3_aa: CASSYSVGGSYNEQFF